The rows below give T cell receptor beta chains drawn from one sample of a study of cytomegalovirus exposure and HLA in healthy donors. The repertoire was sequenced with immunoSEQ multiplex PCR; TCRdb's copy has only in-frame clones and lacks some. The table lists fewer than 150,000 clones, 76% of them singletons. Sequenced input: PBMCs. Receptors were obtained from a man in his forties in good health and CMV-seronegative. Both conserved end residues are part of each CDR3. A D gene is named only where the DNA matches it firmly. Only some rows state a clone size, as once, few, many or a class for expanded clones.

D gene: NA; clone size: NA; V gene: TRBV28; J gene: TRBJ1-1; CDR3 DNA: TGTGCCAGCAGTTTATGGCGGATAGACACTGAAGCTTTCTTT; CDR3 protein: CASSLWRIDTEAFF
D gene: TRBD1; clone size: NA; V gene: TRBV11-2; J gene: TRBJ2-7; CDR3 DNA: TGTGCCAGCAGCATCGGACAGGGCTACGAGCAGTACTTC; CDR3 protein: CASSIGQGYEQYF
D gene: NA; clone size: NA; V gene: TRBV4-3; J gene: TRBJ2-1; CDR3 DNA: TGCGCCAGCAGCCAAGACCCCGGACATTCGATCGAGCAGTTCTTC; CDR3 protein: CASSQDPGHSIEQFF
D gene: NA; clone size: NA; V gene: TRBV30; J gene: TRBJ1-2; CDR3 DNA: TGTGCCTGGAGTGTTGACAGTTCAAACTATGGCTACACCTTC; CDR3 protein: CAWSVDSSNYGYTF
D gene: NA; clone size: few; V gene: TRBV27; J gene: TRBJ2-1; CDR3 DNA: TGTGCCAGCAGTTTACCCGGATCCAGGGGAAATGAGCAGTTCTTC; CDR3 protein: CASSLPGSRGNEQFF
D gene: NA; clone size: NA; V gene: TRBV2; J gene: TRBJ1-2; CDR3 DNA: TGTGCCAGCAGTGGGGACACTACTAACTATGGCTACACCTTC; CDR3 protein: CASSGDTTNYGYTF
D gene: NA; clone size: NA; V gene: TRBV7-2; J gene: TRBJ1-1; CDR3 DNA: TGTGCCAGCAGCTTAGGGTCAGCGGCCGGGGCTTTCTTT; CDR3 protein: CASSLGSAAGAFF
D gene: TRBD1; clone size: NA; V gene: TRBV6-1; J gene: TRBJ1-5; CDR3 DNA: TGTGCCAGCAGCGATTGGACAGGGGTTCAGCCCCAGCATTTT; CDR3 protein: CASSDWTGVQPQHF
D gene: NA; clone size: NA; V gene: TRBV30; J gene: TRBJ1-5; CDR3 DNA: TGTGCCTGGAGCGAAGGGCAGGGCCGTCGGCCCCAGCATTTT; CDR3 protein: CAWSEGQGRRPQHF
D gene: TRBD1; clone size: NA; V gene: TRBV4-1; J gene: TRBJ1-2; CDR3 DNA: TGCGCCAGCAGCGGGCGGGACAGGGTAGGGGCTTATAACTATGGCTACACCTTC; CDR3 protein: CASSGRDRVGAYNYGYTF
D gene: NA; clone size: NA; V gene: TRBV6-1; J gene: TRBJ2-4; CDR3 DNA: TGTGCCAGCACCATGGTTTCGGTCAAAAACATTCAGTACTTC; CDR3 protein: CASTMVSVKNIQYF
D gene: TRBD2; clone size: NA; V gene: TRBV7-3; J gene: TRBJ2-3; CDR3 DNA: TGTGCCAGCAGCCCTCTAGCGGGAGGCACAGATACGCAGTATTTT; CDR3 protein: CASSPLAGGTDTQYF
D gene: TRBD1; clone size: few; V gene: TRBV7-9; J gene: TRBJ2-7; CDR3 DNA: TGTGCCAGCACGCACCGGGACAGGGGTTTCGACGAGCAGTACTTC; CDR3 protein: CASTHRDRGFDEQYF
D gene: NA; clone size: few; V gene: TRBV6-1; J gene: TRBJ2-1; CDR3 DNA: TGTGCCAGCAGTGAAGACGGGGTCGACTACAATGAGCAGTTCTTC; CDR3 protein: CASSEDGVDYNEQFF
D gene: TRBD2; clone size: NA; V gene: TRBV6-1; J gene: TRBJ2-5; CDR3 DNA: TGTGCCAGCAGTGAGTTAGCGGGGGGGATGGAGACCCAGTACTTC; CDR3 protein: CASSELAGGMETQYF
D gene: TRBD1; clone size: NA; V gene: TRBV6-5; J gene: TRBJ2-3; CDR3 DNA: TGTGCCAGCAATCCAGACAGGGGCACAGATACGCAGTATTTT; CDR3 protein: CASNPDRGTDTQYF
D gene: NA; clone size: NA; V gene: TRBV5-1; J gene: TRBJ1-6; CDR3 DNA: TGCGCCAGCAGCTTTTCAGGTTCCTATAATTCACCCCTCCACTTT; CDR3 protein: CASSFSGSYNSPLHF
D gene: TRBD2; clone size: NA; V gene: TRBV4-1; J gene: TRBJ2-1; CDR3 DNA: TGCGCCAGCAGCCAAGTAGGGAGGGAGAGCTCCTACAATGAGCAGTTCTTC; CDR3 protein: CASSQVGRESSYNEQFF
D gene: TRBD1; clone size: NA; V gene: TRBV6-5; J gene: TRBJ1-2; CDR3 DNA: TGTGCCAGCAGTTACTCCCAGGGGGGCTATGGCTACACCTTC; CDR3 protein: CASSYSQGGYGYTF
D gene: TRBD2; clone size: NA; V gene: TRBV6-5; J gene: TRBJ2-7; CDR3 DNA: TGTGCCAGCAGTTACTCCGGGACTAGCGGCTCCTACGAGCAGTACTTC; CDR3 protein: CASSYSGTSGSYEQYF
D gene: NA; clone size: NA; V gene: TRBV7-9; J gene: TRBJ1-1; CDR3 DNA: TGTGCCAGCAGCTTTGCGGGGAACACTGAAGCTTTCTTT; CDR3 protein: CASSFAGNTEAFF
D gene: TRBD2; clone size: NA; V gene: TRBV6-6; J gene: TRBJ2-1; CDR3 DNA: TGTGCCAGCAGTCGACAGGGACTAGCGGGAAACAATGAGCAGTTCTTC; CDR3 protein: CASSRQGLAGNNEQFF
D gene: TRBD2; clone size: NA; V gene: TRBV2; J gene: TRBJ2-7; CDR3 DNA: TGTGCCAGCAGGGCTAGCGGGTCCGCGTACTTC; CDR3 protein: CASRASGSAYF
D gene: NA; clone size: once; V gene: TRBV6-1; J gene: TRBJ2-5; CDR3 DNA: TGTGCCAGCAGTTTCGGTCCCGCGGAGACCCAGTACTTC; CDR3 protein: CASSFGPAETQYF
D gene: NA; clone size: NA; V gene: TRBV7-3; J gene: TRBJ2-1; CDR3 DNA: TGTGCCAGCAGGGAACAGGGTGGTGAGCAGTTCTTC; CDR3 protein: CASREQGGEQFF
D gene: NA; clone size: few; V gene: TRBV4-1; J gene: TRBJ1-4; CDR3 DNA: TGCGCCAGCAGCCGAACAGGCGAACGGGAAAAACTGTTTTTT; CDR3 protein: CASSRTGEREKLFF
D gene: NA; clone size: NA; V gene: TRBV5-1; J gene: TRBJ2-4; CDR3 DNA: TGCGCCAGCAGCTTCGCAGGCCCGGAAGCCAAAAACATTCAGTACTTC; CDR3 protein: CASSFAGPEAKNIQYF
D gene: TRBD1; clone size: NA; V gene: TRBV2; J gene: TRBJ2-2; CDR3 DNA: TGTGCCAGCAGTGAGCTCCCCCCCCGCCATGGGGACAGGGGTCCTCGGGAGCTGTTTTTT; CDR3 protein: CASSELPPRHGDRGPRELFF
D gene: TRBD2; clone size: NA; V gene: TRBV10-3; J gene: TRBJ2-2; CDR3 DNA: TGTGCCATCAGTGAGTCTAGCGGGGGAAGCACCGGGGAGCTGTTTTTT; CDR3 protein: CAISESSGGSTGELFF
D gene: NA; clone size: NA; V gene: TRBV4-1; J gene: TRBJ1-1; CDR3 DNA: TGCGCCAGCAGCCAAGACGGGGGGGTGGTCAGCACTGAAGCTTTCTTT; CDR3 protein: CASSQDGGVVSTEAFF
D gene: TRBD1; clone size: NA; V gene: TRBV27; J gene: TRBJ1-4; CDR3 DNA: TGTGCCAGCAGTCAACCTACAGGGGGCGCGGCCGAAAAACTGTTTTTT; CDR3 protein: CASSQPTGGAAEKLFF
D gene: NA; clone size: NA; V gene: TRBV9; J gene: TRBJ2-1; CDR3 DNA: TGTGCCAGCAGCTCCCCTGACGGGGACAATGAGCAGTTCTTC; CDR3 protein: CASSSPDGDNEQFF
D gene: NA; clone size: NA; V gene: TRBV29-1; J gene: TRBJ2-1; CDR3 DNA: TGCAGCGTTGACGCTACTGCGGCCTCGGCGCAGTTCTTC; CDR3 protein: CSVDATAASAQFF
D gene: NA; clone size: NA; V gene: TRBV7-9; J gene: TRBJ2-5; CDR3 DNA: TGTGCCAGCAGCTTAATTCTGCAGGAGACCCAGTACTTC; CDR3 protein: CASSLILQETQYF
D gene: NA; clone size: once; V gene: TRBV6-6; J gene: TRBJ2-3; CDR3 DNA: TGTGCCAGCAGTTACTCACGGGAGGATACGCAGTATTTT; CDR3 protein: CASSYSREDTQYF
D gene: TRBD1; clone size: NA; V gene: TRBV11-2; J gene: TRBJ2-5; CDR3 DNA: TGTGCCAGCAGCCGACCCCCCCCGGGACAGGGTAGCCAAGAGACCCAGTACTTC; CDR3 protein: CASSRPPPGQGSQETQYF
D gene: NA; clone size: NA; V gene: TRBV9; J gene: TRBJ1-2; CDR3 DNA: TGTGCCAGCAGCGCAGGGTCGGGCGGCTACACCTTC; CDR3 protein: CASSAGSGGYTF
D gene: TRBD1; clone size: NA; V gene: TRBV27; J gene: TRBJ2-7; CDR3 DNA: TGTGCCAGCAGGGGGACAGGGGTTGGCGAATACGAGCAGTACTTC; CDR3 protein: CASRGTGVGEYEQYF
D gene: TRBD2; clone size: NA; V gene: TRBV4-2; J gene: TRBJ2-3; CDR3 DNA: TGTGCCAGCAGCCAAGATAGACTAGCCACAGATACGCAGTATTTT; CDR3 protein: CASSQDRLATDTQYF
D gene: NA; clone size: once; V gene: TRBV7-9; J gene: TRBJ2-1; CDR3 DNA: TGTGCCAGCAGCTACGCAGCGGCAGGCGACAATGAGCAGTTCTTC; CDR3 protein: CASSYAAAGDNEQFF
D gene: NA; clone size: NA; V gene: TRBV2; J gene: TRBJ1-4; CDR3 DNA: TGTGCCAGCGACAGGACTAATGAAAAACTGTTTTTT; CDR3 protein: CASDRTNEKLFF
D gene: TRBD2; clone size: NA; V gene: TRBV7-6; J gene: TRBJ2-2; CDR3 DNA: TGTGCCAGCAGCAACGGGGGGACCGGGGAGCTGTTTTTT; CDR3 protein: CASSNGGTGELFF
D gene: NA; clone size: NA; V gene: TRBV30; J gene: TRBJ1-5; CDR3 DNA: TGTGCCTGGAGTCTCCGGGGACAAGGTGCCCAGCATTTT; CDR3 protein: CAWSLRGQGAQHF
D gene: NA; clone size: few; V gene: TRBV10-3; J gene: TRBJ2-1; CDR3 DNA: TGTGCCATCAGCACCGGGACTCGACGGTTCTTC; CDR3 protein: CAISTGTRRFF
D gene: NA; clone size: few; V gene: TRBV9; J gene: TRBJ2-5; CDR3 DNA: TGTGCCAGCAGCCCAGACGTGGGCTGGGAGACCCAGTACTTC; CDR3 protein: CASSPDVGWETQYF
D gene: NA; clone size: NA; V gene: TRBV6-5; J gene: TRBJ2-7; CDR3 DNA: TGTGCCAGCAGATTTTCGGCGGCTAGCTCCTACGAGCAGTACTTC; CDR3 protein: CASRFSAASSYEQYF
D gene: NA; clone size: NA; V gene: TRBV10-1; J gene: TRBJ1-1; CDR3 DNA: TGCGCCAGTCTTACAGAGGGGGGGGTATCTTGGACTGAAGCTTTCTTT; CDR3 protein: CASLTEGGVSWTEAFF
D gene: TRBD2; clone size: NA; V gene: TRBV7-2; J gene: TRBJ2-1; CDR3 DNA: TGTGCCAGCACCCGGACTAGCGGGAATTACAATGAGCAGTTCTTC; CDR3 protein: CASTRTSGNYNEQFF
D gene: TRBD1; clone size: few; V gene: TRBV6-1; J gene: TRBJ1-5; CDR3 DNA: TGTGCCAGCCAGACAGGGTGGACGCCCCAGCATTTT; CDR3 protein: CASQTGWTPQHF
D gene: NA; clone size: once; V gene: TRBV19; J gene: TRBJ2-3; CDR3 DNA: TGTGCCAGTAGTATTGAATTGGTAGTCCCAGATACGCAGTATTTT; CDR3 protein: CASSIELVVPDTQYF
D gene: NA; clone size: NA; V gene: TRBV14; J gene: TRBJ2-1; CDR3 DNA: TGTGCCAGCAGCGAGGGTATCGATGAGCAGTTCTTC; CDR3 protein: CASSEGIDEQFF
D gene: NA; clone size: once; V gene: TRBV7-9; J gene: TRBJ1-2; CDR3 DNA: TGTTCCAGCAGTCCAGATGTGGATGGCTACACCTTC; CDR3 protein: CSSSPDVDGYTF
D gene: TRBD1; clone size: NA; V gene: TRBV2; J gene: TRBJ1-4; CDR3 DNA: TGTGCCAGCAAGGCCGCGACAGGGCGTGAAAAACTGTTTTTT; CDR3 protein: CASKAATGREKLFF
D gene: NA; clone size: NA; V gene: TRBV11-1; J gene: TRBJ2-7; CDR3 DNA: TGTGCCAGCAGCTTGTCGGTTGGGGGGTGGGAGCAGTACTTC; CDR3 protein: CASSLSVGGWEQYF
D gene: NA; clone size: NA; V gene: TRBV27; J gene: TRBJ1-5; CDR3 DNA: TGTGCCAGCAGTTTATCGCTAGGAGGCAATCAGCCCCAGCATTTT; CDR3 protein: CASSLSLGGNQPQHF
D gene: NA; clone size: NA; V gene: TRBV7-9; J gene: TRBJ1-2; CDR3 DNA: TGTGCCAGCAGCTCACCAACGAGCTATGGCTACACCTTC; CDR3 protein: CASSSPTSYGYTF
D gene: NA; clone size: NA; V gene: TRBV4-3; J gene: TRBJ1-1; CDR3 DNA: TGCGCCAGCAGCCAAGATTTGGGGACAACCGGAACTTTCTTT; CDR3 protein: CASSQDLGTTGTFF
D gene: TRBD2; clone size: NA; V gene: TRBV10-1; J gene: TRBJ2-1; CDR3 DNA: TGCGCCAGCCTCCTAGCGGACCTATACTACAATGAGCAGTTCTTC; CDR3 protein: CASLLADLYYNEQFF
D gene: TRBD1; clone size: NA; V gene: TRBV29-1; J gene: TRBJ1-2; CDR3 DNA: TGCAGCGTTGGGCTATTACTGACAGGGGGAGGTGGCTACACCTTC; CDR3 protein: CSVGLLLTGGGGYTF